The 22 T cell receptor beta chains below all came from one sample that was sequenced in a study of T cells in Graves' hyperthyroidism and ophthalmopathy. Amplification yielded TCR beta CDR3 regions, with RNA transcripts as the source. With the HTBI primer set, the TCR CDR3 went through a first round of RT-PCR. TCRdb itself ran the multiplex PCR reads through MiXCR, one entry per CDR3 protein. This table has some 550,000 distinct CDR3 sequences, more than 20% appearing once. The sample comprised blood. The receptors come from a man aged 18 to 29 with Graves' hyperthyroidism.

This clonotype was detected many times. The genes are TRBV25-1 and TRBJ1-1, with D possibly TRBD1 on 5 matching bases. V was cut by 3 bases and J by 5 bases, with 22 bases left in between. CDR3 length: 17 amino acids. Germline assignment: CDR1 MGHDK and CDR2 SYGVNS. CDR3 loop: CASSDSTTGVGETEAFF. The CDR3, as DNA: TGTGCCAGCAGTGACTCCACTACGGGGGTAGGGGAGACTGAAGCTTTCTTT.

This clonotype was observed many times. The chain carries TRBV4-2 and TRBJ2-5; a weak D match, TRBD1 (5 bases). Trimming shortened V by 1 base and J by 5 bases, and 8 bases separated the two germline ends. The germline V gene has CDR1 LGHNA and CDR2 YNFKEQ. CDR3 size: 13 residues. The CDR3, as DNA: TGTGCCAGCAGCCAAGCAGGGTGGGAGACCCAGTACTTC. It is translated as CASSQAGWETQYF.

Ten or more counts support this clonotype. The chain has TRBV12-3 or TRBV12-4 and TRBJ2-2; D is unresolved. V was clipped by 7 bases and J by 2 bases, with 17 bases between them. The CDR3 contains 16 residues. The CDR3 protein is CASTLNEGGNTGELFF. CDR3 DNA sequence: TGTGCCAGCACCCTCAACGAAGGCGGAAACACCGGGGAGCTGTTTTTT.

This chain joins TRBV5-5 and TRBJ2-2; D is undetermined. Germline CDR1 and CDR2: SGHKS and YYEKEE (reference sequence). The CDR3 is made up of 13 amino acids. V was clipped by 2 bases and J by 6 bases, with 8 bases between them. The CDR3 loop is CASSFSPAGELFF. The CDR3, as DNA: TGTGCCAGCAGCTTTAGCCCCGCCGGGGAGCTGTTTTTT.

In its sample, this clonotype was seen once. This rearrangement joins TRBV27 to TRBJ1-2; D gene ambiguous. The CDR3 runs 14 residues. Trimming removed 2 bases at V and 8 bases at J, with 15 bases between. Germline-derived CDR1 and CDR2 are MNHEY and SMNVEV (reference sequence). Here the CDR3 reads CASSLTPRGEGYTF. The CDR3 DNA is TGTGCCAGCAGTTTAACGCCCCGCGGGGAAGGCTACACCTTC.

In this sample, this clonotype turned up a few times. A single base separates this from a much larger clone, so it may be a read error. The V call is TRBV28, the J call TRBJ1-1; the match to TRBD1 covers 8 bases. CDR1 and CDR2 (germline): MDHEN, SYDVKM. The CDR3 is 13 residues long. CDR3 residues: CASSTGGGTEACF. CDR3 sequence (DNA): TGTGCCAGCAGTACAGGGGGAGGGACTGAAGCTTGCTTT.

This sequence joins TRBV6-1 and TRBJ2-2, with D perhaps assigned TRBD1 or TRBD2 (5 bases each). The V and J ends lost 5 bases and 4 bases respectively, with 11 bases between them. The CDR3 runs 14 residues. The germline gives CDR1 MNHNS, CDR2 SASEGT. The CDR3 nucleotides read TGTGCCAGCAGTATGGGGGTTCGCACCGGGGAGCTGTTTTTT. Residues: CASSMGVRTGELFF.

The sample holds a few counts of this clonotype. V gene TRBV5-1 combines with J gene TRBJ1-1; D is ambiguous. Deletions cut 1 base from V and 0 bases from J, with 7 bases between. The CDR3 runs to 14 residues. Germline V gives CDR1 SGHRS, CDR2 YFSETQ. CDR3 protein: CASSLRSLNTEAFF. The DNA of the CDR3 is TGCGCCAGCAGCTTGCGGAGCTTGAACACTGAAGCTTTCTTT.

This clonotype was picked up many times. The chain uses TRBV12-3 or TRBV12-4 and TRBJ1-1, with D possibly being TRBD1 (6 bases). This CDR3 is built from 15 residues. V was clipped by 4 bases and J by 1 base, with 13 bases between them. CDR3 DNA: TGTGCCAGCAGTTCCGCGGGACACTCGAACACTGAAGCTTTCTTT. Protein: CASSSAGHSNTEAFF.

The chain uses TRBV20-1 and TRBJ1-1; maybe TRBD1 (5 bases). V lost 4 bases and J lost 6, with 12 bases in between. The CDR3 runs 12 residues. Germline assignment: CDR1 DFQATT and CDR2 SNEGSKA (reference sequence). CDR3 amino acids: CSAIQRGPEAFF. The CDR3 nucleotides read TGCAGTGCTATTCAAAGGGGCCCTGAAGCTTTCTTT.

This clonotype came up many times. V usage is TRBV10-3 and J usage is TRBJ2-5, with D maybe TRBD1 (6 bases). The CDR3 totals 15 residues. Trimming shortened V by 11 bases and J by 4 bases, and 23 bases separated the two germline ends. The germline CDR1 and CDR2 sequences are ENHRY and SYGVKD. The DNA of the CDR3 is TGTGCCGGCTCTACAGGGATTCAAAGGGGAGAGACCCAGTACTTC. Protein sequence: CAGSTGIQRGETQYF.

Comments on this clonotype: The junction departs from germline at one end; a sequencing error may be responsible. The chain joins TRBV28 to TRBJ2-6; 9 positions match TRBD1. Germline CDR1 MDHEN, CDR2 SYDVKM. The CDR3 loop spans 19 amino acids. The CDR3 nucleotides read TGTGCCAGCAGTTTAACATGGACAGGGGACTCCTCTGGGGTCAACGTCCTGACTTTC. Its protein is CASSLTWTGDSSGVNVLTF. Filled out from reference TRBV28 and TRBJ2-6, the complete variable domain reads DVKVTQSSRYLVKRTGEKVFLECVQDMDHENMFWYRQDPGLGLRLIYFSYDVKMKEKGDIPEGYSVSREKKERFSLILESASTNQTSMYLCASSLTWTGDSSGVNVLTFGAGSRLTVL.

This clonotype showed up many times. The chain is built from TRBV2 and TRBJ2-5, with 11 bases aligning to TRBD2. CDR3 size: 17 residues. J was trimmed by 1 base and V by 2 bases; bases with no gene match: 6. The V gene's germline CDR1 is SNHLY and CDR2 FYNNEI. The CDR3 coding sequence is TGTGCCAGCAGTGAACGGTCTAGCGGGGGGTCCCAAGAGACCCAGTACTTC. Its protein is CASSERSSGGSQETQYF. Combining the CDR3 with reference TRBV2 and TRBJ2-5 gives the whole variable domain EPEVTQTPSHQVTQMGQEVILRCVPISNHLYFYWYRQILGQKVEFLVSFYNNEISEKSEIFDDQFSVERPDGSNFTLKIRSTKLEDSAMYFCASSERSSGGSQETQYFGPGTRLLVL.

This clonotype occurred many times. The V call is TRBV12-3 or TRBV12-4, the J call TRBJ2-7; 9 bases align to TRBD1. The CDR3 is 19 residues long. J lost 3 bases, V lost 1 base, and 16 bases had no gene match. CDR3 DNA sequence: TGTGCCAGCAGTTTAGTGAGGACAGGGGATGTACTCCCCTACTACGAGCAGTACTTC. Translated: CASSLVRTGDVLPYYEQYF.

This clonotype occurred many times. This rearrangement joins TRBV6-2 or TRBV6-3 to TRBJ2-5, with D possibly matching TRBD2 (6 bases). Per the germline V gene, CDR1 is MNHEY and CDR2 is SVGEGT. Trimming cost V 2 bases and J 8 bases, with 9 bases left between them. This CDR3 comprises 12 residues. Here the CDR3 reads CASSYGGGTQYF. Written as DNA, the CDR3 is TGTGCCAGCAGTTACGGGGGAGGAACCCAGTACTTC.

This clonotype came up many times. The gene calls are TRBV25-1 and TRBJ1-2, with D tentatively TRBD1 (6 bases). This CDR3 is built from 13 residues. The V and J ends lost 2 bases and 6 bases respectively, with 10 bases between them. Germline V gene data show CDR1 as MGHDK and CDR2 as SYGVNS. Here the CDR3 reads CASSELGGNGYTF. Written as DNA, the CDR3 is TGTGCCAGCAGTGAACTAGGGGGTAATGGCTACACCTTC.

V and J are TRBV7-3 and TRBJ2-7; weak D call: TRBD1 (5 bases). The germline gives CDR1 SGHTA, CDR2 FQGTGA. This CDR3 contains 15 residues. Trimming removed 6 bases from V and 5 bases from J, with 20 bases in between. CDR3 sequence: CASSEAGHIIDEQYF. As DNA, the CDR3 is TGTGCCAGCAGTGAAGCAGGGCATATAATCGACGAGCAGTACTTC. The complete variable domain, with remaining parts taken from reference TRBV7-3 and TRBJ2-7, reads GAGVSQTPSNKVTEKGKYVELRCDPISGHTALYWYRQSLGQGPEFLIYFQGTGAADDSGLPNDRFFAVRPEGSVSTLKIQRTERGDSAVYLCASSEAGHIIDEQYFGPGTRLTVT.

This clonotype was observed many times. The CDR3 loop is CASSGTGTMYEQYF. In DNA form, the CDR3 reads TGTGCCAGCAGTGGCACAGGGACTATGTACGAGCAGTACTTC. The gene calls are TRBV6-2 or TRBV6-3 and TRBJ2-7; tentative D call: TRBD2 (7 bases). V was pared by 5 bases and J by 4 bases, with 15 bases between. The CDR3 runs to 14 residues. CDR1 MNHEY and CDR2 SVGEGT come from the germline V gene.

In this sample, this clonotype turned up many times. The chain has TRBV6-1 and TRBJ1-2; perhaps TRBD1 as D (5 bases). The V gene's germline CDR1 is MNHNS and CDR2 SASEGT. CDR3 size: 15 residues. Between the trimmed V and J ends, which lost 5 bases and 7 bases, there was a span of 20 bases. The CDR3, as DNA: TGTGCCAGCAGTCGCCCTGGGGACCCTAAGGGTGGCTACACCTTC. It encodes CASSRPGDPKGGYTF.

This clonotype was detected many times. This chain connects TRBV6-5 to TRBJ1-1; no reliable D call. The CDR3 extends over 14 amino acids. CDR1 is MNHEY and CDR2 is SVGAGI in the germline V gene. Trimming cost V 4 bases and J 1 base, with 10 bases left between them. In DNA, the CDR3 is TGTGCCAGCAGTTTCCATTGGTCGAACACTGAAGCTTTCTTT. It encodes CASSFHWSNTEAFF.

This chain joins TRBV19 and TRBJ2-6; D not certain. With 3 bases removed from V and 4 bases from J, the gap between germline ends came to 10 bases. The CDR3 runs 15 residues. Germline loops: CDR1 LNHDA, CDR2 SQIVND (reference sequence). The CDR3 spells CASSIAGPGANVLTF. CDR3 in DNA: TGTGCCAGTAGTATCGCCGGGCCAGGGGCCAACGTCCTGACTTTC.

This clonotype was seen ten or more times. The chain recombines TRBV27 with TRBJ1-2, with D hard to call. V lost 3 bases to trimming and J lost 0 bases, with 8 bases between them. Germline V gives CDR1 MNHEY, CDR2 SMNVEV (reference sequence). The CDR3 extends over 14 amino acids. DNA of the CDR3: TGTGCCAGCAGTTTCCGGGCCACTAACTATGGCTACACCTTC. It codes for CASSFRATNYGYTF.